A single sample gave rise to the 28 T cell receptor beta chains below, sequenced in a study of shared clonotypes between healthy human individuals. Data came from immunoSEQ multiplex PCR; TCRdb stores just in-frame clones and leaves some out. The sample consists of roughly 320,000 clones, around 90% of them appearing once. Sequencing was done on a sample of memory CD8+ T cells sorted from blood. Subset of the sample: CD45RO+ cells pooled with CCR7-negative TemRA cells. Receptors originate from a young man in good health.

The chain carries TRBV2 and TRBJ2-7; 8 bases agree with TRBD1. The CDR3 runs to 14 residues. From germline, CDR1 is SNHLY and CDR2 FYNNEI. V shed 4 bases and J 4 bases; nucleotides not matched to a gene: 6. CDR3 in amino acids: CASSGQGAYYEQYF. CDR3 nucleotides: TGTGCCAGCAGTGGGCAGGGGGCTTATTACGAGCAGTACTTC. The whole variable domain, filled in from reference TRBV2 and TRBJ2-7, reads EPEVTQTPSHQVTQMGQEVILRCVPISNHLYFYWYRQILGQKVEFLVSFYNNEISEKSEIFDDQFSVERPDGSNFTLKIRSTKLEDSAMYFCASSGQGAYYEQYFGPGTRLTVT.

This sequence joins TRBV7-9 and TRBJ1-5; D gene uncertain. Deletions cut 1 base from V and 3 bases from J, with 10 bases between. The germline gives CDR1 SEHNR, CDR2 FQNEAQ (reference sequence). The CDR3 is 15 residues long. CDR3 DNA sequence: TGTGCCAGCAGCTTAGAAGACGGCTACAATCAGCCCCAGCATTTT. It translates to CASSLEDGYNQPQHF.

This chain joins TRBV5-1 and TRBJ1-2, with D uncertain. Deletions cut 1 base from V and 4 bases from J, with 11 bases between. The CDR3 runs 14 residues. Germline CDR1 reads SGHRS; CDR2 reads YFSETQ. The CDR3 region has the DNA TGCGCCAGCAGCTTGTATGTGGCACCCTATGGCTACACCTTC. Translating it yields CASSLYVAPYGYTF.

The CDR3 reads CASSEGRRRTLWNPHGYTF. In DNA, the CDR3 is TGTGCCAGCAGTGAAGGCAGGCGACGTACCCTATGGAATCCCCATGGCTACACCTTC. V usage is TRBV2 and J usage is TRBJ1-2, with D hard to call. Trimming cost V 1 base and J 6 bases, with 27 bases left between them. Looked up from germline, CDR1 is SNHLY and CDR2 is FYNNEI. The CDR3 totals 19 residues.

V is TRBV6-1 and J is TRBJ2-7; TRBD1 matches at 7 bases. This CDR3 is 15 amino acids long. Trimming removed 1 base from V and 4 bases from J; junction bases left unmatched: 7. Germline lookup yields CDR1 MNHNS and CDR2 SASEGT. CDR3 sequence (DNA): TGTGCCAGCAGTGAAGGACAGGGTGTTCGGTACGAGCAGTACTTC. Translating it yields CASSEGQGVRYEQYF.

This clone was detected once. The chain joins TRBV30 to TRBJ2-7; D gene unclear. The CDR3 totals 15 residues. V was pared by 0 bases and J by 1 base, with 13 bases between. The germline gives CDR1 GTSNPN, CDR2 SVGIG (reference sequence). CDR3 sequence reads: CAWSVLGNGSYEQYF. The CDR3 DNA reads TGTGCCTGGAGTGTATTGGGGAATGGTTCCTACGAGCAGTACTTC.

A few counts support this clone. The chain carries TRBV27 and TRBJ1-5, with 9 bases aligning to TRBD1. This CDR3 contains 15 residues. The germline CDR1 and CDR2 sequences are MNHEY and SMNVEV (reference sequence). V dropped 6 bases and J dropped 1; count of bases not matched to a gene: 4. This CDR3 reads CASRRQGGSNQPQHF. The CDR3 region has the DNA TGTGCCAGCAGACGACAGGGGGGGAGCAATCAGCCCCAGCATTTT.

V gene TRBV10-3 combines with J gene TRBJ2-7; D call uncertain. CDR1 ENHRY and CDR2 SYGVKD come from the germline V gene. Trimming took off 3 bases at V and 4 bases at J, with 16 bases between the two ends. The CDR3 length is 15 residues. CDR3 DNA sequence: TGTGCCATCAGTGAAGACTCCCGAAGGTGGTACGAGCAGTACTTC. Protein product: CAISEDSRRWYEQYF.

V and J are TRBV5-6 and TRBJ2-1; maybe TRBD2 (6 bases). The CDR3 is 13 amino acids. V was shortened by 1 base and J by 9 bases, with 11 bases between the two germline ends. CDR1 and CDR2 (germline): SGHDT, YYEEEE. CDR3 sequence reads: CASSLSGEGEQFF. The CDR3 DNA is TGTGCCAGCAGCTTGTCGGGGGAAGGTGAGCAGTTCTTC.

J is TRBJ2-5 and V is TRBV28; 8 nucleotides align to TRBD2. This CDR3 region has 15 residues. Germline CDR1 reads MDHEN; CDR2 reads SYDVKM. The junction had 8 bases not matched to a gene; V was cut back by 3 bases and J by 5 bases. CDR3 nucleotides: TGTGCCAGCAGTTTTTCCGGCGGGGGGTATGAGACCCAGTACTTC. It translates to CASSFSGGGYETQYF.

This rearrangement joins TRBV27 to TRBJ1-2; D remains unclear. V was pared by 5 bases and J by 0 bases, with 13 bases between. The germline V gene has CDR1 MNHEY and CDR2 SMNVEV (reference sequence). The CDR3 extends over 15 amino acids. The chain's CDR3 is CASSPQEETNYGYTF. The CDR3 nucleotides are TGTGCCAGCAGTCCCCAAGAGGAGACTAACTATGGCTACACCTTC.

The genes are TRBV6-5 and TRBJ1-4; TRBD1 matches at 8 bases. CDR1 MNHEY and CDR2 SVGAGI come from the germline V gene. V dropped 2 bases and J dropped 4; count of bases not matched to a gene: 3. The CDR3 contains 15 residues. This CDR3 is CASSYQGQDNEKLFF. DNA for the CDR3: TGTGCCAGCAGTTACCAGGGACAGGATAATGAAAAACTGTTTTTT.

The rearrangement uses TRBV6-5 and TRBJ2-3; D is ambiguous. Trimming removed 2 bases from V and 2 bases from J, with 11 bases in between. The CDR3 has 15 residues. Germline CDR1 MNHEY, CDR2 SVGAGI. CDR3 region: CASSYRQVFTDTQYF. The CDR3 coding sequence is TGTGCCAGCAGTTACCGGCAGGTTTTCACAGATACGCAGTATTTT.

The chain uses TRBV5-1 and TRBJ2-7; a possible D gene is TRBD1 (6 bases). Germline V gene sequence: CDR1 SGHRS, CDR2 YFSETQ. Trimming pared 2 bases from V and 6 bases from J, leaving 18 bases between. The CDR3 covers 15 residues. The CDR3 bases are TGCGCCAGCAGCTTATCCCCGGGACACGGCCTCGAGCAGTACTTC. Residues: CASSLSPGHGLEQYF.

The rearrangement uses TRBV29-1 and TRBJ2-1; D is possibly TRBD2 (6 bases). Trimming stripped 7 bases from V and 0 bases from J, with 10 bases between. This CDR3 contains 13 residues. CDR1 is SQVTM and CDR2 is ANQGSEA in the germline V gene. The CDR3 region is CSALAASYNEQFF. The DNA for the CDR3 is TGCAGCGCCTTAGCGGCCTCCTACAATGAGCAGTTCTTC.

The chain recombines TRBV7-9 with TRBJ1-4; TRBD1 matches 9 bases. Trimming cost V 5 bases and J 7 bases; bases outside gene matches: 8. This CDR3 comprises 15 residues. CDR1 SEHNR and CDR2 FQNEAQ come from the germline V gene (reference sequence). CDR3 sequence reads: CASSPTDRGVEKLFF. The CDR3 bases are TGTGCCAGCAGCCCTACCGACAGGGGGGTTGAAAAACTGTTTTTT.

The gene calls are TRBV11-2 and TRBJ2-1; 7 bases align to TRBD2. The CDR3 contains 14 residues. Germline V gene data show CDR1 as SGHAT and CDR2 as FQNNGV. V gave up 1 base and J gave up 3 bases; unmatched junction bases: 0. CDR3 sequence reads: CASSLAGGYNEQFF. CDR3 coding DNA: TGTGCCAGCAGCTTAGCGGGGGGCTACAATGAGCAGTTCTTC.

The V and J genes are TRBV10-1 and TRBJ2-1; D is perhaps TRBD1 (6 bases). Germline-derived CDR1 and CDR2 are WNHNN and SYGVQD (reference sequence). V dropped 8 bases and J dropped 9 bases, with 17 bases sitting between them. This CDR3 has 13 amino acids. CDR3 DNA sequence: TGCGCCAGCTTCACAGGGCGAGGGGCTGAGCAGTTCTTC. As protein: CASFTGRGAEQFF.

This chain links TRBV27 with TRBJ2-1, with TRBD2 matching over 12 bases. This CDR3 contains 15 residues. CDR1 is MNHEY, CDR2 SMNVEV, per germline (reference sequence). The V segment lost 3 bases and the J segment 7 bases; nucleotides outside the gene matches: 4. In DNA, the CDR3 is TGTGCCAGCAGTTTTGAACTAGCGGGAGGTAATGAGCAGTTCTTC. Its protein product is CASSFELAGGNEQFF.

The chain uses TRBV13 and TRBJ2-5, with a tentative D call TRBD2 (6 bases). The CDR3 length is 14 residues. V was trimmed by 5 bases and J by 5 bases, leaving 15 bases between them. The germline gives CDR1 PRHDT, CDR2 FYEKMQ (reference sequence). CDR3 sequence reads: CASSRPSEAETQYF. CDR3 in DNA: TGTGCCAGCAGCCGCCCTAGCGAGGCGGAGACCCAGTACTTC.

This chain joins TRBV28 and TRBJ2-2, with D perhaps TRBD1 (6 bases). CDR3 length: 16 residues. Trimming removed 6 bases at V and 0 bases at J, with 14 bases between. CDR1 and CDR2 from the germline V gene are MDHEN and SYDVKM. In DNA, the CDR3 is TGTGCCAGCAGCTCCGTCAGGGGCGCGAACACCGGGGAGCTGTTTTTT. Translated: CASSSVRGANTGELFF.

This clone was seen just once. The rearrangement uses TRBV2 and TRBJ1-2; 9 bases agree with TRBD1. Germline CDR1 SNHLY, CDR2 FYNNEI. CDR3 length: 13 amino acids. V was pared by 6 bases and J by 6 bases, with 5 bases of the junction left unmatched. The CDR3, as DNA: TGTGCCAGCAGCGGACAGGGGATCGATGGCTACACCTTC. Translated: CASSGQGIDGYTF.

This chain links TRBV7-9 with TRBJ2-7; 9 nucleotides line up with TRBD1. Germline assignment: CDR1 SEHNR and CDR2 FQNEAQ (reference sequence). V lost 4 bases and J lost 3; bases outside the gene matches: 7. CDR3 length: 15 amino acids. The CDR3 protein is CASSYGTGTHYEQYF. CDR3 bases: TGTGCCAGCAGCTACGGGACAGGGACGCACTACGAGCAGTACTTC.

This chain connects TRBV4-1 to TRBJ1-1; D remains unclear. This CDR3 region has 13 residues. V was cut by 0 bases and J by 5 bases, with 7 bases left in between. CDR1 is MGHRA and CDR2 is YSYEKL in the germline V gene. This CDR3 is CASSQDSGTEAFF. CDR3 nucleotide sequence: TGCGCCAGCAGCCAAGATAGTGGTACTGAAGCTTTCTTT.

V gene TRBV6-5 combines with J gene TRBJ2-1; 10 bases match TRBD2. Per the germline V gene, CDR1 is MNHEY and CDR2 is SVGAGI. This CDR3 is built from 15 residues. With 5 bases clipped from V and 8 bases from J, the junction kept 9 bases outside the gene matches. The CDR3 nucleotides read TGTGCCAGCAGTCGCTTAGCGGGGGGAAGGGATGAGCAGTTCTTC. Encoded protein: CASSRLAGGRDEQFF.

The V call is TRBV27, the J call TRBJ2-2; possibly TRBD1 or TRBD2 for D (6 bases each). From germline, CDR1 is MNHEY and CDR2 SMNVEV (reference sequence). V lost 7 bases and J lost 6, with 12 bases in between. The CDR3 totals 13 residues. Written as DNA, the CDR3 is TGTGCCAGCACCGGAGGGGGGTCCGGGGAGCTGTTTTTT. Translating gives CASTGGGSGELFF.

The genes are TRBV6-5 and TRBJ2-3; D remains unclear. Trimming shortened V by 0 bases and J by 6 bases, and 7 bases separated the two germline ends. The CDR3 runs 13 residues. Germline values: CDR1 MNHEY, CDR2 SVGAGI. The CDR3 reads CASSYSQRDTQYF. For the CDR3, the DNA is TGTGCCAGCAGTTACTCGCAGAGGGATACGCAGTATTTT.

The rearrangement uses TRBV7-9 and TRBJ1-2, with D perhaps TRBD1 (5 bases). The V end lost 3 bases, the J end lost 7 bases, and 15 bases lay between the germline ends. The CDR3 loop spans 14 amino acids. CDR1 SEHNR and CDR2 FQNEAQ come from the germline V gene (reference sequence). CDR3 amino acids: CASSLDKGGSGYTF. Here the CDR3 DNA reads TGTGCCAGCAGCTTGGACAAGGGCGGGAGTGGCTACACCTTC.